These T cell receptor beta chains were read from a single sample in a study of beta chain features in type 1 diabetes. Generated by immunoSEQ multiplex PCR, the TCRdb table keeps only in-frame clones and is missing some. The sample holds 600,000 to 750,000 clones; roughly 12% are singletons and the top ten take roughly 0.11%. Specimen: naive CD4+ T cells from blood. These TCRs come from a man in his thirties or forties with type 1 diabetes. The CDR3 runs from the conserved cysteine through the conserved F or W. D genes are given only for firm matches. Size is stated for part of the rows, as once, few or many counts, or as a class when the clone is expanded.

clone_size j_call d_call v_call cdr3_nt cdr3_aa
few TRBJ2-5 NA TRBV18 TGTGCCAGCTCGCCCCCGGAGAGGAAGACCCAGTACTTC CASSPPERKTQYF
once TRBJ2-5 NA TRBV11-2 TGTGCCAGCAGCTTAGGGGCAAGCCAAGAGACCCAGTACTTC CASSLGASQETQYF
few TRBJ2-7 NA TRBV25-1 TGTGCCAGCAGTCCCTCGAGTACCTACGAGCAGTACTTC CASSPSSTYEQYF
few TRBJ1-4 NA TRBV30 TGTGCCTGGAGTCCGCAGGGGCACGGTGATGAAAAACTGTTTTTT CAWSPQGHGDEKLFF
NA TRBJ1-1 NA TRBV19 TGTGCCACCGCGGCTCTGAACACTGAAGCTTTCTTT CATAALNTEAFF
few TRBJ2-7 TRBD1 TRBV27 TGTGCCAGCACCCGGGACAGGGGCTCCTACGAGCAGTACTTC CASTRDRGSYEQYF
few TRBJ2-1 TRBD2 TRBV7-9 TGTGCCAGCAGCGATCCTTTAGCGGGGGGGTACAATGAGCAGTTCTTC CASSDPLAGGYNEQFF
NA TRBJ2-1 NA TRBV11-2 TGTGCCAGCAGCTTGGCGGGGGCCCATTCGAATGAGCAGTTCTTC CASSLAGAHSNEQFF
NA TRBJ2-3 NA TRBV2 TGTGCCAGCAGTGAAAGGAAAGATACGCAGTATTTT CASSERKDTQYF
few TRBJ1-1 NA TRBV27 TGTGCCAGCAGTTCCTCTGGGGGTGCTGAAGCTTTCTTT CASSSSGGAEAFF
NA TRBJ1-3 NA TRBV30 TGTGCCTGGAAGGAGACCCCTGGAAACACCATATATTTT CAWKETPGNTIYF
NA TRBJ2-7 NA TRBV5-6 TGTGCCAGCAGCCCCGGACACCTCTACGAGCAGTACTTC CASSPGHLYEQYF
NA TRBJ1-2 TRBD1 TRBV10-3 TGTGCCATCAGTAAAATGACAGGGAGCTATGGCTACACCTTC CAISKMTGSYGYTF
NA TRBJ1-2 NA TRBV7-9 TGTGCCAGCAGCTCAGCCTTTAGAAATGGCTACACCTTC CASSSAFRNGYTF
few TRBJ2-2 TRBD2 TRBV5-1 TGCGCCAGCAGCCCAATAGCGGGGGCCGACACCGGGGAGCTGTTTTTT CASSPIAGADTGELFF
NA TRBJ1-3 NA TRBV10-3 TGTGCCATCTCGAGTACCGGAAACACCATATATTTT CAISSTGNTIYF
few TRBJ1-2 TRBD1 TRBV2 TGTGCCAGCACTGTAGGGGGCGGCTACACCTTC CASTVGGGYTF
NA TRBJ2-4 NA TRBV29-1 TGCAGCGTTGGTTCTTTAGCCAAAAACATTCAGTACTTC CSVGSLAKNIQYF
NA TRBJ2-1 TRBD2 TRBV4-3 TGCGCCAGCAGCCAAGATCGAATTAGCGGGGGAGGGGATGAGCAGTTCTTC CASSQDRISGGGDEQFF
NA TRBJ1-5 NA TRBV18 TGTGCCAGCTCAACGGCGGGCAATCAGCCCCAGCATTTT CASSTAGNQPQHF
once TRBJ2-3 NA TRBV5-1 TGCGCCAGCAGCATTGTCCGGGACGGAACCACAGATACGCAGTATTTT CASSIVRDGTTDTQYF
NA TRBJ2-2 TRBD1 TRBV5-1 TGCGCCAGCGCGATCCGGACAGGGGGCACCGGGGAGCTGTTTTTT CASAIRTGGTGELFF
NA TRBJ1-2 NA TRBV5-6 TGTGCCAGCAGCTTGAGTGACATGGCTGGCACCTTC CASSLSDMAGTF
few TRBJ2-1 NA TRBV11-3 TGTGCCAGCAGCCATGGGGGATCACTGGATGAGCAGTTCTTC CASSHGGSLDEQFF
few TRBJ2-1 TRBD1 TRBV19 TGTGCCAGTAGCGGTCCAGGGGGTGAGGAGCAGTTCTTC CASSGPGGEEQFF
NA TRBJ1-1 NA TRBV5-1 TGCGCCAGCAGCGCGGATGGACCCGGTTATTTAGCGAGCACTGAAGCTTTCTTT CASSADGPGYLASTEAFF
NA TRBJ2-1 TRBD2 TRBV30 TGTGCCTGGACCGGACTAGCGGGGGGCCGGGGTGAGCAGTTCTTC CAWTGLAGGRGEQFF
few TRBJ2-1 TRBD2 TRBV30 TGTGCCTGGGGCCGCGGACTAAGCGGGGCAAGCGATGAGCAGTTCTTC CAWGRGLSGASDEQFF
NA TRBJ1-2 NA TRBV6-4 TGTGCCAGCAGTGACTCGCAGGAAGATGGCTACACCTTC CASSDSQEDGYTF
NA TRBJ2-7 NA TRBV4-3 TGCGCCAGCAGCCAAGTGCGGGGAACACCCTACGAGCAGTACTTC CASSQVRGTPYEQYF
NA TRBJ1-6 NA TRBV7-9 TGTGCCAGCAGCCCATTTGCGGGGCCCTCTTCACCCCTCCACTTT CASSPFAGPSSPLHF
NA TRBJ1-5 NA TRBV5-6 TGTGCCAGCAGCTTTGGGGGAGTGGGCAATCAGCCCCAGCATTTT CASSFGGVGNQPQHF
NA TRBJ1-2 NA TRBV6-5 TGTGCCAGCAGGGGCTGGGCAGCTTACAATGGCTACACCTTC CASRGWAAYNGYTF
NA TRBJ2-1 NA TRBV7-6 TGTGCCAGCAGCGAAATGGAGGGGGCCAACTACAATGAGCAGTTCTTC CASSEMEGANYNEQFF
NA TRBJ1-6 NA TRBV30 TGTGCCTGGATGAAGGGGGGCGTGCGTAATTCACCCCTCCACTTT CAWMKGGVRNSPLHF
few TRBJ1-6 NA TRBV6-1 TGTGCCAGCAGTGAACGGGAAAGAACAAATTCACCCCTCCACTTT CASSERERTNSPLHF
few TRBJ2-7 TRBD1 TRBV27 TGTGCCAGCAGTTTATCGGGTTCTGGACAGGGGGCGGGCGAGCAGTACTTC CASSLSGSGQGAGEQYF
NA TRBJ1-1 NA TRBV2 TGTGCCAGCAGTGACACTGAAGCTTTCTTT CASSDTEAFF
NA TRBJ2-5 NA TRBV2 TGTGCCAGCAGTTCGTTCCTCTCCTGGGAGACCCAGTACTTC CASSSFLSWETQYF
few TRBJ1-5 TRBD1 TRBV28 TGTGCCACCAACCACGGGGGACAGGGGGGACAGCCCCAGCATTTT CATNHGGQGGQPQHF
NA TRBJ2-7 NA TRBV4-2 TGTGCCAGCAGCCCATCCCTCCAAACGGCCTACGAGCAGTACTTC CASSPSLQTAYEQYF
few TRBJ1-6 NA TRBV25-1 TGTGCCAGCAGTATGGAGGGGGGCTCGGCCCTCCACTTT CASSMEGGSALHF
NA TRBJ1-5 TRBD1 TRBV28 TGTGCCAGCAGTTTCGATCTGATACAGGGGGCGAATAGCAATCAGCCCCAGCATTTT CASSFDLIQGANSNQPQHF
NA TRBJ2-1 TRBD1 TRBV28 TGTGCCAGCACCCTACAGGGGGCGGCCTACAATGAGCAGTTCTTC CASTLQGAAYNEQFF
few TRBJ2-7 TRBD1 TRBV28 TGTGCCAGCAGACGGACAGGGTCCTACGAGCAGTACTTC CASRRTGSYEQYF
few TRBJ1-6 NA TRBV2 TGTGCCAGCCTCCGGGAACCAACTTCACCCCTCCACTTT CASLREPTSPLHF
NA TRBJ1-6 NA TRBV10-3 TGTGCCATCAGTGAGTCAGGAGTTGGGAGTTCACCCCTCCACTTT CAISESGVGSSPLHF
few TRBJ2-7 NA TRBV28 TGTGCCAGCAGTTCCGAACCCGGGACCTCCTACGAGCAGTACTTC CASSSEPGTSYEQYF
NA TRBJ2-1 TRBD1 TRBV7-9 TGTGCCAGCAGCGCTACCGTAGGGACAGGGGGAGGCAATGAGCAGTTCTTC CASSATVGTGGGNEQFF
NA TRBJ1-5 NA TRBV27 TGTGCCAGCAGTCCTCACCGGGACTGGAATCAGCCCCAGCATTTT CASSPHRDWNQPQHF
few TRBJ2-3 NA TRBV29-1 TGCAGCGTTGGGCAAGATACGCAGTATTTT CSVGQDTQYF
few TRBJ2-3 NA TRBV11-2 TGTGCCAGCAGCTTAGATCAGGATACGCAGTATTTT CASSLDQDTQYF
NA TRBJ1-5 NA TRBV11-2 TGTGCCAGCAGCTTGAACAGAGACAATCAGCCCCAGCATTTT CASSLNRDNQPQHF
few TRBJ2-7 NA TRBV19 TGTGCCAGTAGTATGACAACCCAGACCCTATCCTACGAGCAGTACTTC CASSMTTQTLSYEQYF